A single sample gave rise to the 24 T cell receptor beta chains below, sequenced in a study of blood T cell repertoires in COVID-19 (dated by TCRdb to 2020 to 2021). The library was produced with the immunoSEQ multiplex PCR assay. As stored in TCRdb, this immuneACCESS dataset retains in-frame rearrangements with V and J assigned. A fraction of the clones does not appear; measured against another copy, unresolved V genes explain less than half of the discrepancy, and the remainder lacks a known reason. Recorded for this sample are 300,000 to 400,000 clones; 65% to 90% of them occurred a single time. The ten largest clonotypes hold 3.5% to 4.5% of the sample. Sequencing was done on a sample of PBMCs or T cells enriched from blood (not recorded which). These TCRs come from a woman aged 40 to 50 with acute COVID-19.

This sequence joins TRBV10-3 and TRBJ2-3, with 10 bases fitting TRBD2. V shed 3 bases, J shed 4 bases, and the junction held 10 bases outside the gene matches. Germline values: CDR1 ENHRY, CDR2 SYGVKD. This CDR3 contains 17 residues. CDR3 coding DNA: TGTGCCATCAGTGATTCACACTTAGCGGGGGGCTCAGATACGCAGTATTTT. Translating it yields CAISDSHLAGGSDTQYF.

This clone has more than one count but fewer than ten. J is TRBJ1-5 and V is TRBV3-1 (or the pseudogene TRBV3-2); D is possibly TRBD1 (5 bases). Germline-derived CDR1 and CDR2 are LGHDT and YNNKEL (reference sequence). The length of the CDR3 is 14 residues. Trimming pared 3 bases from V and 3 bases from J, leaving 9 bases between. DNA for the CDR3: TGTGCCAGCAGCCAGTCAGGGAACAATCAGCCCCAGCATTTT. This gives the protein CASSQSGNNQPQHF.

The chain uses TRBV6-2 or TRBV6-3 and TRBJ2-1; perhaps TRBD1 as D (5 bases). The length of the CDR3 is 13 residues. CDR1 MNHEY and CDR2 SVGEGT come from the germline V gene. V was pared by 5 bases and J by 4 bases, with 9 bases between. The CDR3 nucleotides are TGTGCCAGCAGTAGACGACAGTACAATGAGCAGTTCTTC. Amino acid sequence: CASSRRQYNEQFF.

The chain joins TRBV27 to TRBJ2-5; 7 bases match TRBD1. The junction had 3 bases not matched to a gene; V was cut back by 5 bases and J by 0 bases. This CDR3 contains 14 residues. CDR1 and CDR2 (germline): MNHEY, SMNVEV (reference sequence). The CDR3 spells CASSPRGYQETQYF. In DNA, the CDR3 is TGTGCCAGCAGTCCCAGGGGGTACCAAGAGACCCAGTACTTC.

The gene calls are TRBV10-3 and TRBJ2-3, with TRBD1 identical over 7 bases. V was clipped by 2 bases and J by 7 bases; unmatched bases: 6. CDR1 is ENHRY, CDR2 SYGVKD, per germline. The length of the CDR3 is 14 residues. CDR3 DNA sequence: TGTGCCATCAGTGAGCCGAACAGGGGTAATACGCAGTATTTT. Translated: CAISEPNRGNTQYF.

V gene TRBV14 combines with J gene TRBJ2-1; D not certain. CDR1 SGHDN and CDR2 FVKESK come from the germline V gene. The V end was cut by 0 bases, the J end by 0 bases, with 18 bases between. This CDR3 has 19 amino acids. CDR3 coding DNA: TGTGCCAGCAGCCAAGATATTAACCGGAGTAAGAGCTCCTACAATGAGCAGTTCTTC. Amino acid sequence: CASSQDINRSKSSYNEQFF.

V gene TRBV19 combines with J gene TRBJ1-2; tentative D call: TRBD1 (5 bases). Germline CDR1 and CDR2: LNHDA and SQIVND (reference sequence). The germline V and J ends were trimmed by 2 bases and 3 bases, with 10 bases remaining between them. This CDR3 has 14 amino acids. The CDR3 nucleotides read TGTGCCAGTAGTATAATTCAGGGTGACTATGGCTACACCTTC. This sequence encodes CASSIIQGDYGYTF.

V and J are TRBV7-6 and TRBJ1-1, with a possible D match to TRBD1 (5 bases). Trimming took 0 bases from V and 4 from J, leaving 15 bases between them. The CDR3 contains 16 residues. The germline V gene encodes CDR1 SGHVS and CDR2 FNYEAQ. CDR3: CASSLADTARITEAFF. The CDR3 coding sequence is TGTGCCAGCAGCTTAGCGGACACGGCTAGGATCACTGAAGCTTTCTTT.

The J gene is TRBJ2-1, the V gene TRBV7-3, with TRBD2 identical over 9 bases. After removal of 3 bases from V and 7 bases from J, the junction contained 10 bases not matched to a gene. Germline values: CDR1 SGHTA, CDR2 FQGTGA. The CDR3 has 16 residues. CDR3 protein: CASSFFGGRAVNEQFF. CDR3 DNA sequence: TGTGCCAGCAGCTTCTTTGGCGGGAGGGCAGTTAATGAGCAGTTCTTC.

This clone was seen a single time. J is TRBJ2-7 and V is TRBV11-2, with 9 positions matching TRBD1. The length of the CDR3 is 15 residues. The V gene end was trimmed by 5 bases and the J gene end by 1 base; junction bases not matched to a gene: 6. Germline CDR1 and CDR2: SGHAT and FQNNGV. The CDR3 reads CASSPRGQGSYEQYF. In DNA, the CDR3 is TGTGCCAGCAGCCCGAGGGGACAGGGATCCTACGAGCAGTACTTC.

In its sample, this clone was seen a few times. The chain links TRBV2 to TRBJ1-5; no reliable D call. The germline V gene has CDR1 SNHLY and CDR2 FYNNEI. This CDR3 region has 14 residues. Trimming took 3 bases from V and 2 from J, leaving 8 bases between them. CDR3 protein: CASSEASGNQPQHF. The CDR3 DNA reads TGTGCCAGCAGTGAGGCCAGTGGCAATCAGCCCCAGCATTTT.

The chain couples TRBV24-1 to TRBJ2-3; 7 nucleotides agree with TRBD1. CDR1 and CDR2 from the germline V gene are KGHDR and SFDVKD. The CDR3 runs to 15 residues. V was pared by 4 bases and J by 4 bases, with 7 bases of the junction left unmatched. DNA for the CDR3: TGTGCCACCAGTGAAAGATTGACAGGGCCAGATACGCAGTATTTT. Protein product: CATSERLTGPDTQYF.

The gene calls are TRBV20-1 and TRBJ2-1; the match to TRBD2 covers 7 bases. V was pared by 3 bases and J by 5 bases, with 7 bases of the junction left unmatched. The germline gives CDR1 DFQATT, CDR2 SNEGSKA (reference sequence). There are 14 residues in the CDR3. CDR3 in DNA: TGCAGTGCTAGTCGGGGGAGGGCCGACAATGAGCAGTTCTTC. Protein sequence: CSASRGRADNEQFF.

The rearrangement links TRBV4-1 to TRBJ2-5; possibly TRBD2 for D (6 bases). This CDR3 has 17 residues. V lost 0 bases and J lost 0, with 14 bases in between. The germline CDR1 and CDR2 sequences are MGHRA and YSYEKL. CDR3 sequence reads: CASSQDRTGLNQETQYF. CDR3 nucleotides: TGCGCCAGCAGCCAAGATCGCACGGGACTCAACCAAGAGACCCAGTACTTC.

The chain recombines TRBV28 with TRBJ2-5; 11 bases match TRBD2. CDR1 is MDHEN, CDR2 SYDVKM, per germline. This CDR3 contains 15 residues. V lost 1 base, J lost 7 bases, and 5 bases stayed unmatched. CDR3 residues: CASSLSSGRIMTQYF. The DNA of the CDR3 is TGTGCCAGCAGTTTATCTAGCGGGAGGATAATGACCCAGTACTTC.

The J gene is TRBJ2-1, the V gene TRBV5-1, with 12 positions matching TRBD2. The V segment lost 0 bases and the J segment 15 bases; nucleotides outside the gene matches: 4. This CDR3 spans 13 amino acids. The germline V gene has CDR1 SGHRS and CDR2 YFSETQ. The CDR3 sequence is CASSLGTSGTLFF. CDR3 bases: TGCGCCAGCAGCTTGGGGACTAGCGGGACTCTGTTCTTC.

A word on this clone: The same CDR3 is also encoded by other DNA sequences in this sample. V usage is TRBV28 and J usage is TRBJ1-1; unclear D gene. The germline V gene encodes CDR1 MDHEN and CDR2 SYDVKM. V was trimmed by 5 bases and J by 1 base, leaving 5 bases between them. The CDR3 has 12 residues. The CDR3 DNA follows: TGTGCCAGCAGTCTAGAGAACACTGAAGCTTTCTTT. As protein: CASSLENTEAFF.

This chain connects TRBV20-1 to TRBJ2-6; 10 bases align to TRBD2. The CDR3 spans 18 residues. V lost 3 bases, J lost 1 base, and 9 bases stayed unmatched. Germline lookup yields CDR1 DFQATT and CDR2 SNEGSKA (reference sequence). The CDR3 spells CSASSSSGRLSGANVLTF. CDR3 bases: TGCAGTGCTAGTTCCTCTAGCGGGAGACTTTCTGGGGCCAACGTCCTGACTTTC.

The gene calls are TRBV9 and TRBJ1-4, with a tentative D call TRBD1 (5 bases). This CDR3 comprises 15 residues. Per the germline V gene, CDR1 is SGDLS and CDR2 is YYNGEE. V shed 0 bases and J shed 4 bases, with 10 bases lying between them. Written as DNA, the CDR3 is TGTGCCAGCAGCGTAGGCGGGACCAATAATGAAAAACTGTTTTTT. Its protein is CASSVGGTNNEKLFF. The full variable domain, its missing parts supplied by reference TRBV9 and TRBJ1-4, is DSGVTQTPKHLITATGQRVTLRCSPRSGDLSVYWYQQSLDQGLQFLIQYYNGEERAKGNILERFSAQQFPDLHSELNLSSLELGDSALYFCASSVGGTNNEKLFFGSGTQLSVL.

The CDR3 nucleotides read TGCGCCAGCAGCCAAAGTTTAACTAGCGGGAGGGCCTACAATGAGCAGTTCTTC. It specifies CASSQSLTSGRAYNEQFF. The rearrangement joins TRBV4-3 to TRBJ2-1; 13 bases align to TRBD2. Per the germline V gene, CDR1 is LGHNA and CDR2 is YSLEER. J was trimmed by 2 bases and V by 2 bases; bases with no gene match: 6. This CDR3 region has 18 residues.

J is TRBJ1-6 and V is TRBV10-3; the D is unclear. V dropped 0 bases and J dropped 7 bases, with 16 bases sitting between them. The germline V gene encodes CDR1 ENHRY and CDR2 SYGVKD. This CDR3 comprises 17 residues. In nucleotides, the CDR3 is TGTGCCATCAGTGAGTCTAGCGGGGTTGTGCTGAATTCACCCCTCCACTTT. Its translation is CAISESSGVVLNSPLHF.

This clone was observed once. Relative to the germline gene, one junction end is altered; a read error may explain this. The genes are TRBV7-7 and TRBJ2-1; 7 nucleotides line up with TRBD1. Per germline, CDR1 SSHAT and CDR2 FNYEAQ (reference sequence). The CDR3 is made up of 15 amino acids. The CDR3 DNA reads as TGTGCTAGCAGCTTAGACAGGGTATCCTACAATGAGCAGTTCTTC. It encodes CASSLDRVSYNEQFF.

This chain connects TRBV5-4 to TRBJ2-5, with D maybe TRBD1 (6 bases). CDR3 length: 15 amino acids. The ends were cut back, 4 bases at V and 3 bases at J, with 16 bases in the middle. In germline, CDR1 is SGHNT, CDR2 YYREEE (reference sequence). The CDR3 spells CASSRSQGREETQYF. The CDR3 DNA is TGTGCCAGCAGCAGGAGTCAGGGGCGGGAAGAGACCCAGTACTTC.

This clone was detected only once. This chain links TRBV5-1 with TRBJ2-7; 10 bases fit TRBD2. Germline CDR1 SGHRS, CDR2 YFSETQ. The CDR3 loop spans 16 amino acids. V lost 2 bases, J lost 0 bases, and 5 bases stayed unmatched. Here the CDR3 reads CASSLSGTSDSYEQYF. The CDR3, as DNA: TGCGCCAGCAGCTTATCCGGGACTAGCGACTCCTACGAGCAGTACTTC.